This entry lists 20 T cell receptor beta chains sequenced from one sample in a study of identifying expanded T cells in peripheral blood. Profiling relied on immunoSEQ multiplex PCR, and the TCRdb table lists in-frame clones only, not all of them. The sample consists of about 130,000 clones, roughly 90% of them appearing once. The source material was blood. These receptor sequences come from a person aged 18 to 70 in good health.

This clone was detected only once. The chain couples TRBV9 to TRBJ1-1; D remains ambiguous. The V end lost 4 bases, the J end lost 1 base, and 8 bases lay between the germline ends. The CDR3 loop spans 13 amino acids. Germline V gene data show CDR1 as SGDLS and CDR2 as YYNGEE. CDR3 in amino acids: CASSRAGNTEAFF. CDR3 DNA: TGTGCCAGCAGCCGCGCAGGGAACACTGAAGCTTTCTTT.

The J gene is TRBJ2-5, the V gene TRBV5-1; 11 positions match TRBD2. The germline gives CDR1 SGHRS, CDR2 YFSETQ. The V and J ends lost 0 bases and 9 bases, in that order; junction bases with no gene match: 10. The CDR3 sequence is 16 residues long. CDR3 sequence reads: CASSLDEASGRRAQYF. DNA of the CDR3: TGCGCCAGCAGCTTGGATGAAGCTAGCGGGAGGAGGGCCCAGTACTTC.

The rearrangement links TRBV6-5 to TRBJ1-5; D not certain. CDR1 and CDR2 from the germline V gene are MNHEY and SVGAGI. Trimming shortened V by 5 bases and J by 6 bases, and 17 bases separated the two germline ends. The CDR3 spans 15 residues. CDR3 DNA: TGTGCCAGCAGTCTTAGACATCTTACCGGTCAGCCCCAGCATTTT. This encodes CASSLRHLTGQPQHF.

The table lists this clone with a count of one. The chain joins TRBV6-1 to TRBJ2-3; D is perhaps TRBD1 (6 bases). CDR3 size: 12 residues. V was shortened by 4 bases and J by 6 bases, with 8 bases between the two germline ends. The germline V gene has CDR1 MNHNS and CDR2 SASEGT. CDR3 nucleotides: TGTGCCAGCAGTGCACAGGGCGATACGCAGTATTTT. It encodes CASSAQGDTQYF.

J is TRBJ2-3 and V is TRBV6-6; D unresolved. CDR3 length: 15 residues. V was clipped by 5 bases and J by 2 bases, with 14 bases between them. CDR1 and CDR2 (germline): MNHNY, SVGAGI (reference sequence). CDR3 sequence: CASSPPKVTTDTQYF. The CDR3 DNA reads TGTGCCAGCAGTCCGCCTAAGGTGACCACAGATACGCAGTATTTT.

The rearrangement joins TRBV7-9 to TRBJ2-3, with D tentatively TRBD1 or TRBD2 (5 bases each). The germline CDR1 and CDR2 sequences are SEHNR and FQNEAQ (reference sequence). The CDR3 extends over 12 amino acids. Between the trimmed V and J ends, which lost 4 bases and 9 bases, there was a span of 11 bases. The CDR3 loop reads CASSSLGDTQYF. As DNA, the CDR3 is TGTGCCAGCAGCTCTCTGGGGGACACGCAGTATTTT.

The chain joins TRBV7-9 to TRBJ2-7; 9 positions match TRBD1. The germline gives CDR1 SEHNR, CDR2 FQNEAQ (reference sequence). CDR3 length: 14 amino acids. Trimming at V came to 4 bases and at J to 3 bases, leaving 4 bases not matched to a gene. The DNA for the CDR3 is TGTGCCAGCAGCTCGACGGACAGGGGCTACGAGCAGTACTTC. Protein sequence: CASSSTDRGYEQYF. The full variable domain, its missing parts supplied by reference TRBV7-9 and TRBJ2-7, is DTGVSQNPRHKITKRGQNVTFRCDPISEHNRLYWYRQTLGQGPEFLTYFQNEAQLEKSRLLSDRFSAERPKGSFSTLEIQRTEQGDSAMYLCASSSTDRGYEQYFGPGTRLTVT.

This clone was found once. The rearrangement joins TRBV4-1 to TRBJ2-1; TRBD2 matches 8 bases. The V segment lost 4 bases and the J segment 3 bases; nucleotides outside the gene matches: 14. Per the germline V gene, CDR1 is MGHRA and CDR2 is YSYEKL. This CDR3 is 18 amino acids long. The CDR3 is CASSLADGAGGGYNEQFF. In nucleotides, the CDR3 is TGCGCCAGCAGCCTAGCTGACGGGGCCGGGGGGGGCTACAATGAGCAGTTCTTC.

The V call is TRBV7-3, the J call TRBJ2-2; D is unclear. This CDR3 is 13 amino acids long. The V and J ends lost 6 bases and 5 bases respectively, with 10 bases between them. Germline assignment: CDR1 SGHTA and CDR2 FQGTGA. The CDR3 loop is CASSSLVTGELFF. The CDR3 coding sequence is TGTGCCAGCAGTTCCCTGGTAACCGGGGAGCTGTTTTTT.

The chain links TRBV7-9 to TRBJ2-2; no clear D gene. V gave up 3 bases and J gave up 6 bases, with 11 bases separating them. The CDR3 is made up of 14 amino acids. Germline CDR1 is SEHNR and CDR2 is FQNEAQ (reference sequence). This CDR3 reads CASSLESSAGELFF. CDR3 nucleotides: TGTGCCAGCAGCTTGGAATCTTCGGCCGGGGAGCTGTTTTTT.

This chain connects TRBV6-1 to TRBJ1-6, with 7 positions matching TRBD1. J was trimmed by 3 bases and V by 2 bases; bases with no gene match: 7. This CDR3 is 17 amino acids long. CDR1 and CDR2 from the germline V gene are MNHNS and SASEGT. The CDR3 protein is CASSELPQGGYNSPLHF. DNA of the CDR3: TGTGCCAGCAGTGAATTACCCCAGGGGGGCTATAATTCACCCCTCCACTTT.

The chain links TRBV5-1 to TRBJ1-2, with D tentatively TRBD1 (5 bases). This CDR3 region has 15 residues. With 1 base removed from V and 3 bases from J, the gap between germline ends came to 13 bases. From germline, CDR1 is SGHRS and CDR2 YFSETQ. The CDR3 is CASSLLGTTDYGYTF. CDR3 bases: TGCGCCAGCAGCTTGTTAGGGACTACGGACTATGGCTACACCTTC.

V and J are TRBV11-2 and TRBJ1-6; D unresolved. This CDR3 spans 13 amino acids. Germline V gene data show CDR1 as SGHAT and CDR2 as FQNNGV. V was pared by 4 bases and J by 9 bases, with 10 bases between. CDR3 nucleotides: TGTGCCAGCAGCTCAAGGGAGGTTTCACCCCTCCACTTT. Encoded protein: CASSSREVSPLHF.

The chain joins TRBV4-1 to TRBJ1-5; D unclear. This CDR3 is 16 amino acids long. Germline V CDR1 and CDR2: MGHRA, YSYEKL. The V end was cut by 4 bases, the J end by 0 bases, with 13 bases between. DNA of the CDR3: TGCGCCAGCAGCCGAGAGGTCGGGGATAGCAATCAGCCCCAGCATTTT. Its protein product is CASSREVGDSNQPQHF.

The chain joins TRBV29-1 to TRBJ2-6; D is unresolved. This CDR3 has 15 residues. V lost 0 bases, J lost 1 base, and 7 bases lay in between. Germline V CDR1 and CDR2: SQVTM, ANQGSEA. The CDR3 coding sequence is TGCAGCGTTGAAGACTCGGAGTCTGGGGCCAACGTCCTGACTTTC. This gives the protein CSVEDSESGANVLTF.

The chain uses TRBV5-5 and TRBJ2-5; D gene uncertain. The V and J ends lost 2 bases and 4 bases respectively, with 6 bases between them. Germline V lookup: CDR1 SGHKS, CDR2 YYEKEE (reference sequence). The CDR3 loop spans 12 amino acids. The CDR3 is CASSFSAETQYF. The CDR3 region has the DNA TGTGCCAGCAGCTTCAGCGCAGAGACCCAGTACTTC.

The chain recombines TRBV7-2 with TRBJ2-7, with 11 bases matching TRBD2. Trimming took 5 bases from V and 5 from J; bases not matched to a gene: 8. CDR3 length: 15 amino acids. CDR1 and CDR2 (germline): SGHTA, FQGNSA. Here the CDR3 reads CASSPPSGGFHEQYF. For the CDR3, the DNA is TGTGCCAGCAGCCCGCCTAGCGGGGGGTTCCACGAGCAGTACTTC. Drawing the rest from reference TRBV7-2 and TRBJ2-7, the complete variable domain is GAGVSQSPSNKVTEKGKDVELRCDPISGHTALYWYRQSLGQGLEFLIYFQGNSAPDKSGLPSDRFSAERTGGSVSTLTIQRTQQEDSAVYLCASSPPSGGFHEQYFGPGTRLTVT.

In this sample, this clone turned up once. The V gene is TRBV4-1, the J gene TRBJ1-2; 7 bases are a match to TRBD1. V lost 1 base and J lost 4; bases outside the gene matches: 12. The length of the CDR3 is 17 residues. Per the germline V gene, CDR1 is MGHRA and CDR2 is YSYEKL. This CDR3 is CASSQALRVQGGYGYTF. As DNA, the CDR3 is TGCGCCAGCAGCCAAGCTTTAAGGGTCCAGGGGGGCTATGGCTACACCTTC.

The rearrangement joins TRBV19 to TRBJ2-7, with 9 bases aligning to TRBD1. V shed 7 bases and J 6 bases; nucleotides not matched to a gene: 10. Per the germline V gene, CDR1 is LNHDA and CDR2 is SQIVND (reference sequence). This CDR3 has 14 residues. The CDR3 loop reads CASTRDRERSEQYF. Here the CDR3 DNA reads TGTGCCAGTACCCGGGACAGGGAAAGAAGCGAGCAGTACTTC.

This clone was detected a few times. The chain uses TRBV7-7 and TRBJ1-4; tentative D call: TRBD1 (6 bases). Trimming took 5 bases from V and 0 from J, leaving 16 bases between them. Germline V gene data show CDR1 as SSHAT and CDR2 as FNYEAQ (reference sequence). This CDR3 has 17 residues. The CDR3: CASSETWDTATNEKLFF. The DNA for the CDR3 is TGTGCCAGCAGCGAAACGTGGGACACAGCAACTAATGAAAAACTGTTTTTT. Based on the CDR3 plus reference TRBV7-7 and TRBJ1-4, the full variable domain is GAGVSQSPRYKVTKRGQDVTLRCDPISSHATLYWYQQALGQGPEFLTYFNYEAQPDKSGLPSDRFSAERPEGSISTLTIQRTEQRDSAMYRCASSETWDTATNEKLFFGSGTQLSVL.